Given below is one T cell receptor (beta chain) in context. Its cognate antigen is unknown. The length of the CDR3 is 14 residues. CDR1 SEHNR and CDR2 FQNEAQ come from the germline V gene (reference sequence). The V and J ends lost 4 bases and 0 bases respectively, with 10 bases between them. The PCR used 60 Vbeta and 13 Jbeta primers. Per the authors' pipeline: The count from a later analysis was 79 million or so unique TCR beta chains, some 9.9 million of them shared. Produced via immunoSEQ multiplex PCR; TCRdb's table is partial and in-frame only. The V and J calls and clone size were taken over from that table, and D and trimming were inferred from the DNA. The data contain around 190,000 clones, about 77% of them singletons. The data derive from a study of cytomegalovirus exposure and HLA in healthy donors. About the research overall: Researchers previously reported finding about 110 million unique TCR beta sequences from 150 million to 200 million T cells. Early on, a data release was issued that held tens of millions of unique TCRs from HLA-typed donors. Study results and limitations: Later analysis demonstrated an association between a missense DCLRE1C variant and TCR beta V- and J-gene trimming.

Input material: PBMCs. V gene TRBV7-9 combines with J gene TRBJ2-7; D uncertain. This clonotype was obtained from a woman under 40 in good health and CMV-seronegative. The chain's CDR3 is CASSSTQSSYEQYF. The CDR3 DNA reads as TGTGCCAGCAGCTCGACACAGTCCTCCTACGAGCAGTACTTC.